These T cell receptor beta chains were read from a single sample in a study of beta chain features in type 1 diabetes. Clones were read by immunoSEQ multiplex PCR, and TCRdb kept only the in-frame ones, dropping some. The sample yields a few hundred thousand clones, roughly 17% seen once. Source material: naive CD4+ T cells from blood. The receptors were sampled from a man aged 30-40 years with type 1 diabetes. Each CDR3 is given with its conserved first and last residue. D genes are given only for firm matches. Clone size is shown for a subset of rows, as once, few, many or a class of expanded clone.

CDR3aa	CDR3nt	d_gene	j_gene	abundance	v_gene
CAISESPSGREFF	TGTGCCATCAGTGAGTCCCCTAGCGGGAGAGAGTTCTTC	TRBD2	TRBJ2-1	few	TRBV10-3
CASGDRASYEQYF	TGTGCCAGCGGCGACAGGGCTTCCTACGAGCAGTACTTC	TRBD1	TRBJ2-7	few	TRBV27
CASRGGWDTDTQYF	TGTGCCAGCCGAGGTGGATGGGACACAGATACGCAGTATTTT	-	TRBJ2-3	few	TRBV9
CSVGTGVVGYTF	TGCAGCGTCGGGACAGGGGTTGTTGGCTACACCTTC	TRBD1	TRBJ1-2	-	TRBV29-1
CASSVKQGIADTQYF	TGTGCCAGCAGCGTAAAACAGGGAATCGCAGATACGCAGTATTTT	-	TRBJ2-3	few	TRBV9
CSAGIVQRETQYF	TGCAGCGCCGGGATTGTCCAAAGGGAGACCCAGTACTTC	-	TRBJ2-5	few	TRBV29-1
CSVGALGKGDTQYF	TGCAGCGTTGGGGCGCTGGGGAAGGGAGATACGCAGTATTTT	-	TRBJ2-3	-	TRBV29-1
CSVGFRYSYEQYF	TGCAGCGTTGGTTTTAGATACTCCTACGAGCAGTACTTC	-	TRBJ2-7	-	TRBV29-1
CASIGNTEAFF	TGTGCCAGCATAGGGAACACTGAAGCTTTCTTT	-	TRBJ1-1	few	TRBV28
CASSPGQVLSTDTQYF	TGTGCCAGCAGCCCAGGACAGGTCCTCAGCACAGATACGCAGTATTTT	TRBD1	TRBJ2-3	-	TRBV7-9
CATSGGPDTQYF	TGTGCCACCTCGGGAGGCCCAGATACGCAGTATTTT	TRBD2	TRBJ2-3	few	TRBV15
CATSRVLGVASEAFF	TGTGCCACCAGCAGAGTCCTTGGGGTTGCCAGTGAAGCTTTCTTT	-	TRBJ1-1	-	TRBV15